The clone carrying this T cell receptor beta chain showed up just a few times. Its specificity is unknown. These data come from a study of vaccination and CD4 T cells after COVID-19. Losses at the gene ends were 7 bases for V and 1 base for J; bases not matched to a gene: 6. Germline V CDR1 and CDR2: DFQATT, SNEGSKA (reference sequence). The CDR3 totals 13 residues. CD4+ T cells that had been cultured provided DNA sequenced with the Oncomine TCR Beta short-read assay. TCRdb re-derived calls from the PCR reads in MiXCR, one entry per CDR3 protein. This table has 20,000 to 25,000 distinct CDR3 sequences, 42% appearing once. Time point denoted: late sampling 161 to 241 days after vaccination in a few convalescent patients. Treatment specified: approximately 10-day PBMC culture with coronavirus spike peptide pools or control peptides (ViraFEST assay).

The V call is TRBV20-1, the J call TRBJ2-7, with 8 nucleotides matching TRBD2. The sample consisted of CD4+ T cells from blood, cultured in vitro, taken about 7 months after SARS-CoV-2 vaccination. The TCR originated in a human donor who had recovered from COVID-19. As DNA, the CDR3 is TGCAGTGTTGGGCGGGAGGCTTCCTACGAGCAGTACTTC. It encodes CSVGREASYEQYF.